One T cell receptor beta chain is described in this entry. This clone was detected only once. Which antigen it targets is not known. Base qualities are missing; no much larger clone stands one base away. The data belong to a study of human thymus T cells (dated by TCRdb to between 2020 and 2021). Some background on the complete study: TCR alpha and beta repertoires from about eight infant thymus samples and a few related peripheral blood samples were characterized in the study. The infant donors were roughly 6 to 244 days old, and the cohort included a handful of males and a couple of females.

Thymus tissue was collected as surgical resects that were removed during corrective cardiac surgery. Immunologically healthy infants undergoing open corrective cardiac surgery for congenital heart defects in Finland were used as donors. Thymocytes were mechanically released from the tissue and were stored as pellets of about 9-33 million cells at -70 degrees C. A QIAsymphony instrument was used to extract genomic DNA from frozen cell pellets. The immunoSEQ multiplex PCR assay was used to amplify the TCRB and TCRAD loci from a standardized quantity of quality-controlled genomic DNA. Amplicons spanned the V(D)J region at a length sufficient to cover the CDR3 and identify V and J genes. Through the commercial immunoSEQ service, the amplicons were sequenced on an Illumina platform. The study's processing was this. Corrections for primer bias and sequencing errors followed previously described methods, while TCRAD and TCRB definitions were based on the IMGT database. Repertoires were analysed with immunoSEQ Analyzer 3.0 and VDJTools, covering basic statistics, V/J segment usage, diversity estimates, rarefaction and pairwise overlap. Diversity was estimated using the Chao1, ChaoE, Efron-Thisted, Shannon and inverse Simpson indices, and was also estimated on datasets down-sampled to the size of the smallest sample. Repertoire overlap was determined by strict matching of CDR3 nucleotide sequence, V gene and J gene, and Jaccard-based multidimensional scaling clustering was applied. TCRdb mirrors the immuneACCESS table, restricted to in-frame sequences. Some clones are absent from its copies; in checked studies, under half trace to an unresolved V gene, and the reason for the others is unknown. V, J and clone size derive from that table, while D and trimming were established from the DNA sequence. In this sample the table shows some 120,000 clones, around 95% of which occur a single time. Of the sample, approximately 0.022% falls within the top ten clones.

Between the V and J ends, shortened by 8 bases and 4 bases respectively, the junction contains 12 bases. Based on the germline V gene, the CDR1 and CDR2 sequences are MNHEY and SVGAGI. The CDR3 contains 12 residues, cysteine and phenylalanine counted. Of the read, only the CDR3 DNA is kept; its 36 bases are in frame from base 1. Paper-wide results and their limitations: Highly overlapping thymic TCR repertoires among unrelated individuals were reported in the related research. Thymus samples yielded on average approximately 840,000 unique TCRB clonotypes, compared with 80,000 to 85,000 from blood samples. Usage of V and J gene segments appeared to be biased in both the thymic and the peripheral blood repertoires.

This chain joins TRBV6-5 to TRBJ2-7; D gene: possibly TRBD2, on 5 matching bases. This receptor was taken from a boy in the first two years of life with a congenital heart defect but otherwise immunologically healthy. The specimen was thymus tissue. The CDR3: CASSRVGYEQYF. The DNA sequence is TGTGCCAGCTCGAGGGTAGGTTACGAGCAGTACTTC.